What follows are 6 T cell receptor beta chains derived from one specimen sequenced in a study of blood T cell repertoires in COVID-19. Here immunoSEQ multiplex PCR was the method, and the copy in TCRdb shows in-frame clones only, minus some. This sample has over 95,000 clones, with roughly 79% found just once. The sample comprised peripheral blood. All receptors derive from a human donor in a cohort sampled during active COVID-19.

J is TRBJ2-7 and V is TRBV6-5; 8 nucleotides agree with TRBD1. The germline V gene encodes CDR1 MNHEY and CDR2 SVGAGI. J was trimmed by 12 bases and V by 4 bases; bases with no gene match: 17. The CDR3 covers 15 residues. CDR3 residues: CASSFLSGTGDHWYF. The CDR3 nucleotides read TGTGCCAGCAGTTTTCTTTCCGGGACAGGAGACCATTGGTACTTC.

This chain connects TRBV6-6 to TRBJ2-1, with D perhaps matching TRBD1 (5 bases). V lost 0 bases and J 2 bases, leaving 8 bases between the germline ends. CDR1 MNHNY and CDR2 SVGAGI come from the germline V gene (reference sequence). The CDR3 extends over 15 amino acids. CDR3 sequence: CASSYSTGPYNEQFF. CDR3 nucleotide sequence: TGTGCCAGCAGTTACTCAACAGGACCCTACAATGAGCAGTTCTTC.

The J gene is TRBJ2-3, the V gene TRBV27; D might be TRBD2 (6 bases). V gave up 8 bases and J gave up 3 bases, with 18 bases separating them. Germline V gene data show CDR1 as MNHEY and CDR2 as SMNVEV (reference sequence). The CDR3 runs 15 residues. CDR3 DNA: TGTGCCAGCTCGCGCCCCGTCGGGGGAACAGATACGCAGTATTTT. This gives the protein CASSRPVGGTDTQYF.

CDR3 amino acids: CASRRDNSNTEAFF. CDR3 coding DNA: TGTGCCAGCAGACGAGACAATTCGAACACTGAAGCTTTCTTT. V and J are TRBV11-3 and TRBJ1-1; no definite D call. CDR1 is SGHNT and CDR2 is YENEEA in the germline V gene. Trimming took 6 bases from V and 1 from J, leaving 12 bases between them. The CDR3 totals 14 residues.

The chain couples TRBV28 to TRBJ2-7; tentatively, D is TRBD1 (5 bases). V was trimmed by 3 bases and J by 4 bases, leaving 13 bases between them. Germline V gives CDR1 MDHEN, CDR2 SYDVKM. The CDR3 runs 14 residues. CDR3 coding DNA: TGTGCCAGCAGTTTCAAGGGGCGTCCGTACGAGCAGTACTTC. This translates into CASSFKGRPYEQYF.

This chain uses TRBV5-1 with TRBJ1-1, with D possibly being TRBD1 (6 bases). Trimming shortened V by 4 bases and J by 0 bases, and 10 bases separated the two germline ends. Germline CDR1 reads SGHRS; CDR2 reads YFSETQ. The CDR3 runs 14 residues. CDR3 in DNA: TGCGCCAGCAGCACGACAGGATTGAACACTGAAGCTTTCTTT. Encoded protein: CASSTTGLNTEAFF.